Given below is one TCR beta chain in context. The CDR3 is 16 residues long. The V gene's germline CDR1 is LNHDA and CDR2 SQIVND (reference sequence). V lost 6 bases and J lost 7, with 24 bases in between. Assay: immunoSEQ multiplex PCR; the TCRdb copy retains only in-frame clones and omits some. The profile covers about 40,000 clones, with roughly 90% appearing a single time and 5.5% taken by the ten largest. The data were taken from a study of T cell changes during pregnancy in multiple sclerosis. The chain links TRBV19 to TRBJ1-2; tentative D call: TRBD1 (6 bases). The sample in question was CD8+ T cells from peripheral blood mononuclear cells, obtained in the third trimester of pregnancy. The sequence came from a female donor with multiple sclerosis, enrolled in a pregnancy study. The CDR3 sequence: CASSPTGYALKGGYTF. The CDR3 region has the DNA TGTGCCAGTAGCCCGACAGGATACGCTCTTAAGGGTGGCTACACCTTC. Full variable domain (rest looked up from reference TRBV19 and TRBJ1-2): DGGITQSPKYLFRKEGQNVTLSCEQNLNHDAMYWYRQDPGQGLRLIYYSQIVNDFQKGDIAEGYSVSREKKESFPLTVTSAQKNPTAFYLCASSPTGYALKGGYTFGSGTRLTVV.